Listed here is a single T cell receptor (beta chain). Its antigen is not known. The sample belongs to a study of T cells expressing NK-cell markers. Study summary: Sequencing of TCR beta repertoires drew on sorted CD3+CD56+NKG2C+, CD3+CD56+NKG2C- and CD3+CD56-NKG2C+ T cells. Out of eight donors sequenced, seven tested HCMV-seropositive and the remaining one seronegative. Findings and caveats of the study: In several donors, dominant clonotypes made up about 25-60.1% of CD3+CD56-NKG2C+ cells.

UMI-tagged 5'RACE template switching yielded the TCR beta cDNA. TCRdb processed the 5' RACE reads again and assigns one entry to each CDR3 protein, with no DNA. The listing contains some 110,000 distinct CDR3 sequences. This CDR3 is 15 amino acids long. This receptor was identified in a woman aged 18 to 75 in good health. V usage is TRBV12-3 or TRBV12-4 and J usage is TRBJ2-3; TCRdb's D call, TRBD1, is unchecked because there is no DNA. Sequenced sample: blood T cells: a sorted CD56 or NKG2C T cell subset, CD4+ or CD8+ T cells, or bulk PBMC T cells (not recorded which). This CDR3 reads CASSLWSGYTDTQYF.